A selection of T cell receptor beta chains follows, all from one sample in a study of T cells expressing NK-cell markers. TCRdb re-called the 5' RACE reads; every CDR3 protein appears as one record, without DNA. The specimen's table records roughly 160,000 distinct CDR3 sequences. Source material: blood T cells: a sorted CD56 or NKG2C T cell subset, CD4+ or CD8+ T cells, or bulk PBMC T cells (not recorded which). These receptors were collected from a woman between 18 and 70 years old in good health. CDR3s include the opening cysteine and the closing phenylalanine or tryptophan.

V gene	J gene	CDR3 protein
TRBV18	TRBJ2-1	CASSLQERGGHNEQFF
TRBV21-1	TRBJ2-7	CASSNKGGRKIEQYF
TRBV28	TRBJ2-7	CASSSPGQGTDEQYF
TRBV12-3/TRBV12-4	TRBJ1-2	CASSPRGLWGYTF
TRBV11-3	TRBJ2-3	CASSPAGGADTQYF
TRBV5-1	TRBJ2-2	CASTLGAGVDTGELFF
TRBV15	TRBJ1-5	CATSSQGFSNQPQHF
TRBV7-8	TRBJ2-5	CASSLAMLLAGDRETQYF
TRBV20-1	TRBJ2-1	CSARDRRSGTSGIDEQFF
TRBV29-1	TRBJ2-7	CSGTLLHEQYF
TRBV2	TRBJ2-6	CASNPNPGANVLTF
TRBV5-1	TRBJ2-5	CASSLATADGETQYF
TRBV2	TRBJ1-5	CASSGVGNSNQPQHF
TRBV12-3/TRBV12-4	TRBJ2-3	CASSLMSGGSDTQYF
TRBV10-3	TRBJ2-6	CATLNQGSGANVLTF
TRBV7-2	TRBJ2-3	CASSQNLASSQYF
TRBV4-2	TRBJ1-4	CASSQEGQGPWKLFF
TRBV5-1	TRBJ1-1	CASSWKGGDTEAFF
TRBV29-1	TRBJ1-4	CSGTDSTNEKLFF
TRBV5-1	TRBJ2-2	CASSGTSGTGELFF